By share, the clone carrying this T cell receptor beta chain ranks as medium-sized. These data belong to a study of blood T cell repertoires in COVID-19. Across the study: Collection of acute and convalescent COVID-19 samples took place in the United States, Italy and Spain. Sources were T cells, B-cell-depleted T cells, or PBMCs; the material itself was cDNA or gDNA.

Sequencing used immunoSEQ multiplex PCR; TCRdb keeps in-frame clones, though not all of them. This sample has over 85,000 clones, with less than 75% found just once. Germline-derived CDR1 and CDR2 are LGHDT and YNNKEL (reference sequence). Trimming cost V 4 bases and J 8 bases, with 6 bases left between them. The CDR3 runs 11 residues. The material sequenced was peripheral blood. The TCR originated in a woman aged 55-70 years with acute or convalescent COVID-19. This sequence joins TRBV3-1 (or the pseudogene TRBV3-2) and TRBJ2-1, with a tentative D call TRBD1 (5 bases). CDR3 coding DNA: TGTGCCAGCAGCCGGGGCTATGAGCAGTTCTTC. The encoded protein is CASSRGYEQFF.